A selection of T cell receptor beta chains follows, all from one sample in a study of CD8 T cells in ankylosing spondylitis. TCRdb itself ran the 5' RACE reads through MiXCR, one entry per CDR3 protein. This table holds about 330,000 distinct CDR3 sequences, approximately 8.2% found once. Sequencing input: blood, either unsorted or a sorted T cell fraction (not recorded which). The source of these receptors is a male donor with ankylosing spondylitis. The CDR3 runs from the conserved cysteine through the conserved F or W. The D gene is left open where the match is weak. The size entry is marked missing in some rows and otherwise reads once, few, many or a size class.

V gene: TRBV7-3
clone size: .
D gene: TRBD2
J gene: TRBJ2-4
CDR3 DNA: TGTGCCAGCAGCCCAAGGCGACTAGCGGGATCCCAAAACATTCAGTACTTC
CDR3 protein: CASSPRRLAGSQNIQYF

V gene: TRBV20-1
clone size: few
D gene: .
J gene: TRBJ2-1
CDR3 DNA: TGCAGTGCTGGCCAGGGGCTTAGCAATGAGCAGTTCTTC
CDR3 protein: CSAGQGLSNEQFF

V gene: TRBV7-6
clone size: .
D gene: .
J gene: TRBJ1-5
CDR3 DNA: TGTGCCAGCAGCTTAGCGTTAGGGAGCAATCAGCCCCAGCATTTT
CDR3 protein: CASSLALGSNQPQHF

V gene: TRBV6-5
clone size: few
D gene: .
J gene: TRBJ1-1
CDR3 DNA: TGTGCCAGCAGTTCTTTGCTGACGGGGCGAGGGACTGAAGCTTTCTTT
CDR3 protein: CASSSLLTGRGTEAFF

V gene: TRBV6-2/TRBV6-3
clone size: .
D gene: TRBD1
J gene: TRBJ1-1
CDR3 DNA: TGTGCCAGCCAGCCTAGGGGACAGGAAGCCGTCGGGACGAACACTGAAGCTTTCTTT
CDR3 protein: CASQPRGQEAVGTNTEAFF

V gene: TRBV5-1
clone size: few
D gene: .
J gene: TRBJ2-1
CDR3 DNA: TGCGCCAGCAGCACTCGACGGGAGTTCGCCTACAATGAGCAGTTCTTC
CDR3 protein: CASSTRREFAYNEQFF

V gene: TRBV28
clone size: few
D gene: TRBD1
J gene: TRBJ2-5
CDR3 DNA: TGTGCCAGCAGTTTGGACAGGGGGACCCAGTACTTC
CDR3 protein: CASSLDRGTQYF

V gene: TRBV7-2
clone size: few
D gene: TRBD2
J gene: TRBJ2-1
CDR3 DNA: TGTGCCAGCAGCCCATACTCCCCCACTAGCGGGCAGTTCTTC
CDR3 protein: CASSPYSPTSGQFF

V gene: TRBV28
clone size: few
D gene: .
J gene: TRBJ1-3
CDR3 DNA: TGTGCCAGCAGCCAAGGTCCGGGAAACTCTGGAAACACCATATATTTT
CDR3 protein: CASSQGPGNSGNTIYF

V gene: TRBV7-8
clone size: .
D gene: TRBD1
J gene: TRBJ1-5
CDR3 DNA: TGTGCCAGCAGCTCAGGCAGGGGGTCCGGACAGCCCCAGCATTTT
CDR3 protein: CASSSGRGSGQPQHF

V gene: TRBV5-6
clone size: once
D gene: .
J gene: TRBJ2-2
CDR3 DNA: TGTGCCAGCAGCCCGGGGCTAGGAAGCGGGGAGCTGTTTTTT
CDR3 protein: CASSPGLGSGELFF

V gene: TRBV5-1
clone size: many
D gene: .
J gene: TRBJ1-1
CDR3 DNA: TGCGCCAGCAGCTTGGGGGGACGGGGGATTAACACTGAAGCTTTCTTT
CDR3 protein: CASSLGGRGINTEAFF

V gene: TRBV20-1
clone size: .
D gene: TRBD2
J gene: TRBJ2-2
CDR3 DNA: TGCAGTGCTAGAATCCCGGGACTAGCGGACACCGGGGAGCTGTTTTTT
CDR3 protein: CSARIPGLADTGELFF

V gene: TRBV29-1
clone size: .
D gene: .
J gene: TRBJ2-3
CDR3 DNA: TGCAGCGTTGTGGCAGATACGCAGTATTTT
CDR3 protein: CSVVADTQYF

V gene: TRBV29-1
clone size: many
D gene: .
J gene: TRBJ2-7
CDR3 DNA: TGCAGCGTTGAAGGTGCCCCCTCTGAGCAGTACTTC
CDR3 protein: CSVEGAPSEQYF

V gene: TRBV5-1
clone size: few
D gene: TRBD1
J gene: TRBJ2-7
CDR3 DNA: TGCGCCAGCAGCGTTACAGGGGTCGAGCAGTACTTC
CDR3 protein: CASSVTGVEQYF

V gene: TRBV29-1
clone size: .
D gene: .
J gene: TRBJ2-1
CDR3 DNA: TGCAGCGTGTCAAGCGGAGGAGGGGAGCAGTTCTTC
CDR3 protein: CSVSSGGGEQFF

V gene: TRBV6-4
clone size: few
D gene: .
J gene: TRBJ2-7
CDR3 DNA: TGTGCCAGCAGTTGGGGGCCGGGCTCCTACGAGCAGTACTTC
CDR3 protein: CASSWGPGSYEQYF

V gene: TRBV7-6
clone size: few
D gene: .
J gene: TRBJ2-2
CDR3 DNA: TGTGCCAGCAGCTTACACCGGAAGGGCTCGTTAAATTCGAACACCGGGGAGCTGTTTTTT
CDR3 protein: CASSLHRKGSLNSNTGELFF

V gene: TRBV9
clone size: few
D gene: .
J gene: TRBJ2-2
CDR3 DNA: TGTGCCAGCAGCGTAGGGCGGGATCAACCCCTCGCTGGCGGGGAGCTGTTTTTT
CDR3 protein: CASSVGRDQPLAGGELFF

V gene: TRBV27
clone size: .
D gene: .
J gene: TRBJ2-7
CDR3 DNA: TGTGCCAGCAGTCCTCGGGCAGCTACCTACGAGCAGTACTTC
CDR3 protein: CASSPRAATYEQYF

V gene: TRBV2
clone size: few
D gene: TRBD2
J gene: TRBJ2-1
CDR3 DNA: TGTGCCAGCCTCCCTAGCGGGAGGGGACTCTACAATGAGCAGTTCTTC
CDR3 protein: CASLPSGRGLYNEQFF

V gene: TRBV20-1
clone size: few
D gene: .
J gene: TRBJ2-1
CDR3 DNA: TGCAGTGCTAGCCCCGGATTCGTCAATGAGCAGTTCTTC
CDR3 protein: CSASPGFVNEQFF

V gene: TRBV5-6
clone size: .
D gene: .
J gene: TRBJ2-1
CDR3 DNA: TGTGCCAGCAGCTTCCCCTACAGCGAGCAGTTCTTC
CDR3 protein: CASSFPYSEQFF

V gene: TRBV12-3/TRBV12-4
clone size: .
D gene: .
J gene: TRBJ1-6
CDR3 DNA: TGTGCCAGCAGCGGAGGACAAGCAAATAATTCACCCCTCCACTTT
CDR3 protein: CASSGGQANNSPLHF

V gene: TRBV6-5
clone size: many
D gene: TRBD1
J gene: TRBJ2-4
CDR3 DNA: TGTGCCAGCAGTTACTCGACAGGGCAGGGAAACATTCAGTACTTC
CDR3 protein: CASSYSTGQGNIQYF

V gene: TRBV5-1
clone size: .
D gene: .
J gene: TRBJ2-3
CDR3 DNA: TGCGCCAGCAGCTCACTCATGTCATCAAGGGCAGATACGCAGTATTTT
CDR3 protein: CASSSLMSSRADTQYF

V gene: TRBV7-8
clone size: few
D gene: .
J gene: TRBJ2-2
CDR3 DNA: TGTGCCAGCAGCAGAGGGCAAGAGGCCGGGGAGCTGTTTTTT
CDR3 protein: CASSRGQEAGELFF

V gene: TRBV20-1
clone size: .
D gene: TRBD2
J gene: TRBJ2-7
CDR3 DNA: TGCAGTGCTAGAGGGACTAGCGGGGACACCTACGAGCAGTACTTC
CDR3 protein: CSARGTSGDTYEQYF

V gene: TRBV20-1
clone size: many
D gene: .
J gene: TRBJ2-3
CDR3 DNA: TGCAGTGCTATCACCGGGACCAACGGAGGAGATACGCAGTATTTT
CDR3 protein: CSAITGTNGGDTQYF

V gene: TRBV7-2
clone size: .
D gene: .
J gene: TRBJ2-5
CDR3 DNA: TGTGCCAGCAGCTTAACTAGTGCAGAGACCCAGTACTTC
CDR3 protein: CASSLTSAETQYF

V gene: TRBV4-2
clone size: .
D gene: .
J gene: TRBJ2-7
CDR3 DNA: TGTGCCAGCAGCCAAGCGCGAGTCGGCTACGAGCAGTACTTC
CDR3 protein: CASSQARVGYEQYF